Following are 31 T cell receptor beta chains from one sample sequenced in a study of radiotherapy plus CTLA-4 blockade in lung cancer (dated by TCRdb to 2017 to 2018). Libraries were built with the immunoSEQ multiplex PCR assay. As stored in TCRdb, this immuneACCESS dataset retains in-frame rearrangements with V and J assigned. A fraction of the clones does not appear; measured against another copy, unresolved V genes explain less than half of the discrepancy, and the remainder lacks a known reason. Across this sample there are under 100,000 clones, with around 83% seen only once. The ten largest clones add up to roughly 15% of the sample. Source: peripheral blood, taken from a patient treated with radiotherapy plus ipilimumab. The receptors were sampled from a human donor with non-small cell lung cancer that progressed on radiotherapy plus ipilimumab.

This chain links TRBV4-1 with TRBJ1-1, with D hard to call. There are 14 residues in the CDR3. Germline V gene sequence: CDR1 MGHRA, CDR2 YSYEKL. V lost 0 bases and J 1 base, leaving 6 bases between the germline ends. The CDR3 reads CASSQDPGNTEAFF. CDR3 nucleotides: TGCGCCAGCAGCCAAGACCCAGGGAACACTGAAGCTTTCTTT.

The rearrangement joins TRBV7-2 to TRBJ2-7, with 10 positions matching TRBD1. The CDR3 totals 14 residues. The V gene end was trimmed by 0 bases and the J gene end by 6 bases; junction bases not matched to a gene: 2. Per germline, CDR1 SGHTA and CDR2 FQGNSA. The CDR3 spells CASSLATGGGEQYF. The CDR3 DNA is TGTGCCAGCAGCTTAGCGACAGGGGGCGGCGAGCAGTACTTC.

This clone has just a few counts. The chain links TRBV18 to TRBJ2-5, with 7 bases fitting TRBD2. The CDR3 loop spans 14 amino acids. The ends lost 3 bases at V and 3 bases at J; junction bases unmatched: 4. Germline V gene lookup returns CDR1 KGHSH and CDR2 LQKENI. The CDR3 is CASSPGGSKETQYF. CDR3 coding DNA: TGTGCCAGCTCACCGGGAGGGTCTAAAGAGACCCAGTACTTC.

CDR3 sequence (DNA): TGTGCCAGCAGTCCCGTAGCGGGGGGGAACACCGGGGAGCTGTTTTTT. Its translation: CASSPVAGGNTGELFF. The rearrangement joins TRBV27 to TRBJ2-2, with 10 nucleotides matching TRBD2. V dropped 5 bases and J dropped 1; count of bases not matched to a gene: 4. Germline CDR1 reads MNHEY; CDR2 reads SMNVEV (reference sequence). The CDR3 contains 16 residues.

V gene TRBV18 combines with J gene TRBJ2-7; weak D call: TRBD1 (6 bases). The CDR3 consists of 15 residues. V lost 0 bases, J lost 2 bases, and 11 bases lay in between. In germline, CDR1 is KGHSH, CDR2 LQKENI. CDR3 sequence reads: CASSPPARGAYEQYF. CDR3 DNA: TGTGCCAGCTCACCACCGGCCAGGGGCGCCTACGAGCAGTACTTC.

In its sample, this clone was seen a few times. This sequence joins TRBV10-3 and TRBJ1-5, with 7 bases identical to TRBD1. From germline, CDR1 is ENHRY and CDR2 SYGVKD. This CDR3 has 17 amino acids. Trimming at V came to 0 bases and at J to 7 bases, leaving 12 bases not matched to a gene. This CDR3 is CAISESGGSVAGQPQHF. In DNA form, the CDR3 reads TGTGCCATCAGTGAGTCAGGGGGCAGTGTGGCGGGCCAGCCCCAGCATTTT.

This chain joins TRBV7-2 and TRBJ2-7, with 7 bases fitting TRBD2. CDR1 and CDR2 (germline): SGHTA, FQGNSA. V dropped 1 base and J dropped 4; count of bases not matched to a gene: 4. This CDR3 region has 14 residues. The CDR3: CASSLGGGPYEQYF. CDR3 in DNA: TGTGCCAGCAGCTTAGGGGGGGGTCCGTACGAGCAGTACTTC.

This chain joins TRBV28 and TRBJ2-7, with 11 bases matching TRBD1. From germline, CDR1 is MDHEN and CDR2 SYDVKM. This CDR3 is built from 14 residues. Germline trimming cut 7 bases from V and 7 bases from J; bases unmatched to any gene: 9. This CDR3 reads CASTPGQGAWEQYF. Here the CDR3 DNA reads TGTGCCAGCACGCCCGGACAGGGGGCTTGGGAGCAGTACTTC.

This rearrangement joins TRBV11-2 to TRBJ2-7; D gene ambiguous. CDR1 is SGHAT and CDR2 is FQNNGV in the germline V gene. Trimming removed 1 base at V and 2 bases at J, with 12 bases between. The length of the CDR3 is 15 residues. The chain's CDR3 is CASSLVGNPPYEQYF. The CDR3 DNA sequence: TGTGCCAGCAGCTTAGTTGGGAACCCTCCCTACGAGCAGTACTTC.

This chain joins TRBV28 and TRBJ2-5; perhaps TRBD2 as D (6 bases). V was clipped by 3 bases and J by 2 bases, with 10 bases between them. The CDR3 has 14 amino acids. Germline CDR1 is MDHEN and CDR2 is SYDVKM. CDR3 loop: CASSFGSGQETQYF. CDR3 nucleotides: TGTGCCAGCAGTTTTGGTAGCGGACAAGAGACCCAGTACTTC.

The rearrangement joins TRBV2 to TRBJ2-1; TRBD2 agrees at 9 bases. Germline V gene data show CDR1 as SNHLY and CDR2 as FYNNEI. V shed 5 bases and J 7 bases; nucleotides not matched to a gene: 9. CDR3 size: 15 residues. The CDR3 loop is CASSLPGTSRNEQFF. CDR3 DNA sequence: TGTGCCAGCAGTCTCCCGGGGACTAGCCGTAATGAGCAGTTCTTC.

J is TRBJ2-3 and V is TRBV9, with 8 bases identical to TRBD2. Germline V gene data show CDR1 as SGDLS and CDR2 as YYNGEE. The V segment lost 4 bases and the J segment 0 bases; nucleotides outside the gene matches: 7. The CDR3 has 16 residues. The CDR3 reads CASSFGGESSTDTQYF. The DNA for the CDR3 is TGTGCCAGCAGCTTCGGGGGGGAATCTAGCACAGATACGCAGTATTTT.

The rearrangement uses TRBV5-1 and TRBJ1-3; D gene unclear. Germline CDR1 SGHRS, CDR2 YFSETQ. Trimming cost V 4 bases and J 2 bases, with 19 bases left between them. This CDR3 spans 17 amino acids. In DNA form, the CDR3 reads TGCGCCAGCAGCCCTTACCTCCAGAGAAACCCTGGAAACACCATATATTTT. The encoded protein is CASSPYLQRNPGNTIYF.

V gene TRBV7-8 combines with J gene TRBJ1-2; TRBD1 is a possible D gene (6 bases). CDR1 and CDR2 (germline): SGHVS, FQNEAQ. CDR3 size: 13 residues. The ends were cut back, 6 bases at V and 4 bases at J, with 12 bases in the middle. The CDR3 DNA is TGTGCCAGCAGATCGGACAGCACCTATGGCTACACCTTC. Translated, it gives CASRSDSTYGYTF.

V is TRBV4-2 and J is TRBJ2-7; 13 nucleotides line up with TRBD2. The CDR3 is 17 residues long. Germline-derived CDR1 and CDR2 are LGHNA and YNFKEQ. V shed 3 bases, J shed 0 bases, and the junction held 5 bases outside the gene matches. The CDR3 reads CASSHPGTSGNSYEQYF. For the CDR3, the DNA is TGTGCCAGCAGCCATCCCGGGACTAGCGGGAACTCCTACGAGCAGTACTTC.

The chain recombines TRBV19 with TRBJ1-2; unclear D gene. V lost 3 bases and J lost 3, with 8 bases in between. The CDR3 runs to 13 residues. Germline loops: CDR1 LNHDA, CDR2 SQIVND (reference sequence). The CDR3 loop is CASSIIRDYGYTF. The CDR3 bases are TGTGCCAGTAGTATTATCCGGGACTATGGCTACACCTTC.

This clone showed up just once. The V gene is TRBV6-1, the J gene TRBJ1-2; D unclear. CDR3 length: 14 residues. In germline, CDR1 is MNHNS, CDR2 SASEGT. V was pared by 0 bases and J by 11 bases, with 16 bases between. CDR3 residues: CASSEANGPYKYTF. DNA for the CDR3: TGTGCCAGCAGTGAAGCCAATGGGCCCTACAAGTACACCTTC.

CDR3 bases: TGTGGGTCCGGAGGGTTTGGGAACACTGAAGCTTTCTTT. As protein: CGSGGFGNTEAFF. The chain links TRBV7-9 to TRBJ1-1; D gene unclear. Looked up from germline, CDR1 is SEHNR and CDR2 is FQNEAQ (reference sequence). The CDR3 is 13 amino acids.

About this clone itself: The sample holds other DNA sequences that translate to the same CDR3. The chain couples TRBV18 to TRBJ1-1; D gene ambiguous. This CDR3 region has 14 residues. Germline V gene lookup returns CDR1 KGHSH and CDR2 LQKENI. Trimming took 1 base from V and 0 from J, leaving 6 bases between them. CDR3 loop: CASSPQGMNTEAFF. CDR3 nucleotides: TGTGCCAGCTCACCACAGGGCATGAACACTGAAGCTTTCTTT.

This CDR3 is CASSQVAGQPLQPQHF. CDR3 nucleotides: TGTGCCAGCAGCCAAGTGGCGGGACAGCCTCTTCAGCCCCAGCATTTT. The J gene is TRBJ1-5, the V gene TRBV4-2; 7 bases match TRBD1. Germline loops: CDR1 LGHNA, CDR2 YNFKEQ. With 1 base clipped from V and 6 bases from J, the junction kept 9 bases outside the gene matches. The CDR3 spans 16 residues.

The rearrangement links TRBV4-2 to TRBJ2-7; 7 nucleotides match TRBD1. CDR1 is LGHNA and CDR2 is YNFKEQ in the germline V gene. The CDR3 is 13 residues long. Trimming at V came to 2 bases and at J to 4 bases, leaving 2 bases not matched to a gene. The CDR3 coding sequence is TGTGCCAGCAGCCAAAACAGGGGTTACGAGCAGTACTTC. Residues: CASSQNRGYEQYF.

V and J are TRBV5-1 and TRBJ2-1, with D perhaps TRBD2 (7 bases). V lost 0 bases to trimming and J lost 3 bases, with 10 bases between them. In germline, CDR1 is SGHRS, CDR2 YFSETQ. The CDR3 length is 15 residues. In DNA form, the CDR3 reads TGCGCCAGCAGCTTGGACGGGGGGCTCTACAATGAGCAGTTCTTC. This sequence encodes CASSLDGGLYNEQFF. The whole variable domain, remainder taken from reference TRBV5-1 and TRBJ2-1, is KAGVTQTPRYLIKTRGQQVTLSCSPISGHRSVSWYQQTPGQGLQFLFEYFSETQRNKGNFPGRFSGRQFSNSRSEMNVSTLELGDSALYLCASSLDGGLYNEQFFGPGTRLTVL.

This rearrangement joins TRBV4-1 to TRBJ2-7; 7 bases fit TRBD2. The CDR3 runs to 14 residues. CDR1 is MGHRA and CDR2 is YSYEKL in the germline V gene. J lost 2 bases, V lost 1 base, and 2 bases had no gene match. CDR3 nucleotide sequence: TGCGCCAGCAGCCAAGCTGGGGGGGCCTACGAGCAGTACTTC. Protein sequence: CASSQAGGAYEQYF.

J is TRBJ1-5 and V is TRBV4-2; 9 bases agree with TRBD1. V shed 1 base, J shed 5 bases, and the junction held 3 bases outside the gene matches. CDR3 length: 15 amino acids. The V gene's germline CDR1 is LGHNA and CDR2 YNFKEQ. This chain's CDR3 is CASSQGQGEYQPQHF. Written as DNA, the CDR3 is TGTGCCAGCAGCCAAGGACAGGGGGAATATCAGCCCCAGCATTTT.

The chain couples TRBV27 to TRBJ2-3; 7 bases match TRBD2. Germline loops: CDR1 MNHEY, CDR2 SMNVEV (reference sequence). The junction had 16 bases not matched to a gene; V was cut back by 4 bases and J by 3 bases. The CDR3 has 18 residues. CDR3 sequence reads: CASSSRLAIVSRTDTQYF. The CDR3 DNA reads TGTGCCAGCAGTTCTCGACTAGCCATAGTATCGCGTACAGATACGCAGTATTTT.

The chain carries TRBV4-3 and TRBJ2-1; possibly TRBD2 for D (5 bases). This CDR3 is 13 amino acids long. The V gene lost 4 bases and the J gene lost 4 bases, with 8 bases spanning the gap. Germline V gene sequence: CDR1 LGHNA, CDR2 YSLEER. CDR3 DNA sequence: TGCGCCAGCAGCCCGGAGCGGTACAATGAGCAGTTCTTC. Its translation: CASSPERYNEQFF.

The chain links TRBV6-6 to TRBJ2-2, with D uncertain. This CDR3 has 13 residues. With 11 bases removed from V and 2 bases from J, the gap between germline ends came to 12 bases. CDR1 is MNHNY, CDR2 SVGAGI, per germline (reference sequence). CDR3 nucleotide sequence: TGTGCCGCCAAGGTCCACAACACCGGGGAGCTGTTTTTT. It yields the protein CAAKVHNTGELFF.

This chain connects TRBV11-2 to TRBJ2-3, with TRBD1 matching over 11 bases. CDR1 and CDR2 from the germline V gene are SGHAT and FQNNGV. The ends lost 5 bases at V and 5 bases at J; junction bases unmatched: 12. CDR3 size: 17 residues. The DNA of the CDR3 is TGTGCCAGCAGCCCCCATCCCGGACAGGGGGCGGTAGATACGCAGTATTTT. This translates into CASSPHPGQGAVDTQYF.

The chain combines TRBV14 with TRBJ1-1; D is uncertain. Trimming shortened V by 1 base and J by 4 bases, and 10 bases separated the two germline ends. This CDR3 contains 14 residues. CDR1 is SGHDN and CDR2 is FVKESK in the germline V gene. CDR3 loop: CASSQVDRGTEAFF. The CDR3 region has the DNA TGTGCCAGCAGCCAAGTGGATCGTGGCACTGAAGCTTTCTTT.

In this sample, this clone turned up a few times. The chain is built from TRBV19 and TRBJ1-3, with D tentatively TRBD1 (5 bases). CDR3 length: 15 residues. V lost 6 bases and J 0 bases, leaving 12 bases between the germline ends. CDR1 and CDR2 from the germline V gene are LNHDA and SQIVND (reference sequence). This chain's CDR3 is CASRDGTLSGNTIYF. CDR3 nucleotide sequence: TGTGCCAGTAGAGACGGGACCCTCTCTGGAAACACCATATATTTT.

This clone turned up a few times. The rearrangement uses TRBV2 and TRBJ1-5, with TRBD1 matching over 7 bases. The junction had 4 bases not matched to a gene; V was cut back by 7 bases and J by 4 bases. This CDR3 comprises 13 residues. In germline, CDR1 is SNHLY, CDR2 FYNNEI. The DNA for the CDR3 is TGTGCCAGCAAAGGACAGGTGAATCAGCCCCAGCATTTT. It specifies CASKGQVNQPQHF.